Ten or more counts support the clone carrying this TCR beta chain. This record comes from a study of T-cell reconstitution after alpha-beta-depleted transplantation in children. Unique molecular identifiers were incorporated when the TCRbeta library was constructed. TCRdb used MiXCR to reprocess the PCR reads, holding one entry per CDR3 protein. The sample holds about 120,000 distinct CDR3 sequences, over 9% seen once. Germline CDR1 SEHNR, CDR2 FQNEAQ (reference sequence). J was trimmed by 7 bases and V by 0 bases; bases with no gene match: 6. CDR3 size: 15 residues. This clonotype was obtained from a boy younger than 10 with acute lymphoblastic leukemia, due to receive a stem cell transplant. The gene calls are TRBV7-9 and TRBJ2-7; the match to TRBD1 covers 10 bases. The sample was PBMCs, taken before TCRalphabeta/CD19-depleted stem cell transplant. In DNA form, the CDR3 reads TGTGCCAGCAGCTTAGCCGGGACAGGGGCCCGAGAGCAGTACTTC. Its translation: CASSLAGTGAREQYF.